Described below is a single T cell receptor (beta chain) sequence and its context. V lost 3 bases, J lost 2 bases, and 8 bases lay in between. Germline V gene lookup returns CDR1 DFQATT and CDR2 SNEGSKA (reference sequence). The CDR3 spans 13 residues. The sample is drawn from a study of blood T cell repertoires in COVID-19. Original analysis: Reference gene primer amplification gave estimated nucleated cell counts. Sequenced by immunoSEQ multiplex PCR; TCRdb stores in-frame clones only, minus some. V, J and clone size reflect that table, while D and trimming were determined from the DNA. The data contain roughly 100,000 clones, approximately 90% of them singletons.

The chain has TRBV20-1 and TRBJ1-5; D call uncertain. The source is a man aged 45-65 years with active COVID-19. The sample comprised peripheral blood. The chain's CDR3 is CSASDRGNQPQHF. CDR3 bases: TGCAGTGCTAGTGATCGGGGCAATCAGCCCCAGCATTTT.